The T cell receptor (beta chain) described here comes from a study of graft-versus-host responses after intestinal transplantation. Looking at the study overall: Every transplant recipient was induced with anti-thymocyte globulin, then maintained on tacrolimus and steroids for roughly 3 years.

The CDR3 has 16 residues. V shed 6 bases and J shed 7 bases, with 28 bases lying between them. Germline assignment: CDR1 SQVTM and CDR2 ANQGSEA. Study-wide results and limits: Early post-transplant declines in HvG were associated with peak levels of circulating GvH clones. High graft-versus-host to host-versus-graft T cell clonal ratios marked allografts of patients with graft-donor macrochimerism.

TCRdb keeps only in-frame clones here, not all; method: immunoSEQ multiplex PCR. The sample consists of 90,000 to 150,000 clones, 90% to 95% of them appearing once. Points on this clone: As yet, its antigen is unknown.

This specimen was unstimulated CD4+ T cells sorted from spleen or lymph node cells, taken before intestinal transplant. The source is a human donor who received an intestinal transplant. The genes are TRBV29-1 and TRBJ2-7; either TRBD1 or TRBD2 may fit D (6 bases each). In DNA form, the CDR3 reads TGCAGCGTCAATTGGGGGGCCGGGAAGGACTTAAGGGAGCAGTACTTC. This translates into CSVNWGAGKDLREQYF.